The 5 T cell receptor beta chains in this list originate from one sample, sequenced in a study of graft-versus-host responses after intestinal transplantation. These receptors are not linked to any known antigen. Sequencing was performed with immunoSEQ multiplex PCR; in TCRdb, only in-frame clones are kept and a portion is missing. Altogether approximately 86,000 clones are present, 85% to 95% being singletons, with the ten largest covering about 0.44%. The specimen was unstimulated CD8+ T cells sorted from spleen or lymph node cells, collected before transplant. The receptor source for this set is a human donor who was the organ donor for an intestinal transplant.

The rearrangement joins TRBV5-4 to TRBJ2-5, with D perhaps TRBD1 (5 bases). The J call may be faulty, since TRBJ2-7 better matches the DNA end. Germline CDR1 reads SGHNT; CDR2 reads YYREEE (reference sequence). This CDR3 is 15 amino acids long. In nucleotides, the CDR3 is TGTGCCAGCAGCTTGGGCAGGGCGAAAACCTACGAGCAGTACTTC. This codes for CASSLGRAKTYEQYF.

CDR3 amino acids: CAISDPAGTSTDTQYF. CDR3 nucleotides: TGTGCCATCAGTGACCCAGCGGGGACAAGCACAGATACGCAGTATTTT. V is TRBV10-3 and J is TRBJ2-3; the D gene is possibly TRBD2 (7 bases). The V end was cut by 3 bases, the J end by 0 bases, with 13 bases between. CDR3 length equals 16 residues. Germline V gene data show CDR1 as ENHRY and CDR2 as SYGVKD.

The V call is TRBV27, the J call TRBJ2-2; 12 bases agree with TRBD2. This CDR3 comprises 15 residues. V dropped 6 bases and J dropped 3; count of bases not matched to a gene: 2. Germline lookup yields CDR1 MNHEY and CDR2 SMNVEV (reference sequence). In nucleotides, the CDR3 is TGTGCCAGCAGACTAGCGGGGGGTCACACCGGGGAGCTGTTTTTT. Its protein product is CASRLAGGHTGELFF.

The table lists this clone with a count of one. The chain joins TRBV19 to TRBJ1-5; D is unresolved. Germline loops: CDR1 LNHDA, CDR2 SQIVND (reference sequence). V lost 3 bases and J lost 2, with 11 bases in between. The CDR3 has 15 residues. CDR3 sequence: CASSMYTQGNQPQHF. The CDR3 DNA reads TGTGCCAGTAGTATGTATACCCAGGGCAATCAGCCCCAGCATTTT. The full variable domain, its missing parts supplied by reference TRBV19 and TRBJ1-5, is DGGITQSPKYLFRKEGQNVTLSCEQNLNHDAMYWYRQDPGQGLRLIYYSQIVNDFQKGDIAEGYSVSREKKESFPLTVTSAQKNPTAFYLCASSMYTQGNQPQHFGDGTRLSIL.

In this sample, this clone turned up a few times. This chain's CDR3 is CASSQDGGPGEKLFF. CDR3 nucleotide sequence: TGCGCCAGCAGCCAAGACGGGGGGCCGGGGGAAAAACTGTTTTTT. The rearrangement joins TRBV4-3 to TRBJ1-4, with D perhaps matching TRBD1 (6 bases). Germline V lookup: CDR1 LGHNA, CDR2 YSLEER. V lost 0 bases, J lost 8 bases, and 13 bases lay in between. The CDR3 length is 15 residues.